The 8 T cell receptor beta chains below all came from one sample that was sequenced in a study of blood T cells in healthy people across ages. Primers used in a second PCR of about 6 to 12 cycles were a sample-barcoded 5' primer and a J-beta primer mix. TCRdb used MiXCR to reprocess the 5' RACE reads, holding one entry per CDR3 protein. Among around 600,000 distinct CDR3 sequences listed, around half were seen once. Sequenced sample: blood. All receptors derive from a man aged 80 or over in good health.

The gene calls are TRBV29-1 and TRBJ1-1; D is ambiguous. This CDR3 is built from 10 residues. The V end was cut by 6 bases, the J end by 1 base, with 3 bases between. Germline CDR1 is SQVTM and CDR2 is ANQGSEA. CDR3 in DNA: TGCAGCGTGGCGAACACTGAAGCTTTCTTT. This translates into CSVANTEAFF.

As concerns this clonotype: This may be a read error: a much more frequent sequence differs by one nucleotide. The chain's CDR3 is CASIRQGSWSCNEQFF. The CDR3, as DNA: TGTGCCAGCATTCGGCAAGGGAGTTGGTCCTGCAATGAGCAGTTCTTC. V gene TRBV6-6 combines with J gene TRBJ2-1; D may be TRBD2 (5 bases). The CDR3 length is 16 residues. CDR1 and CDR2 from the germline V gene are MNHNY and SVGAGI (reference sequence).

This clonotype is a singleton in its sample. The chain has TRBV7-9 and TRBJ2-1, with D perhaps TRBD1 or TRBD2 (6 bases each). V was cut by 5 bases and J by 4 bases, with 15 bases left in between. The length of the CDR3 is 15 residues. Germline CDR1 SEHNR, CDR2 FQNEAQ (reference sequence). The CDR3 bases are TGTGCCAGCAGCCCGCCCGGGGGCGTGTACAATGAGCAGTTCTTC. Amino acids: CASSPPGGVYNEQFF. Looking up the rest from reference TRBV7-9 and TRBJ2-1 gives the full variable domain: DTGVSQNPRHKITKRGQNVTFRCDPISEHNRLYWYRQTLGQGPEFLTYFQNEAQLEKSRLLSDRFSAERPKGSFSTLEIQRTEQGDSAMYLCASSPPGGVYNEQFFGPGTRLTVL.

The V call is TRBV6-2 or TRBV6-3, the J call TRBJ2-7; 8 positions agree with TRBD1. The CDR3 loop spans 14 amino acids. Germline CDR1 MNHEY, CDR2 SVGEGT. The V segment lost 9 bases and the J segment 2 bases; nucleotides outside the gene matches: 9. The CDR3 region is CASTRTGRPYEQYF. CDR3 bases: TGTGCCAGTACACGGACAGGGCGGCCCTACGAGCAGTACTTC.

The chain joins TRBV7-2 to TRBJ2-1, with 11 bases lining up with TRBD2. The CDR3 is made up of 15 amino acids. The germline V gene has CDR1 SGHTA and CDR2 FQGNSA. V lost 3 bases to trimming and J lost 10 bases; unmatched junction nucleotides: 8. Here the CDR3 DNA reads TGTGCCAGCAGCTTCAGTAGCGGGGGGGCGGGAGAGCAGTTCTTC. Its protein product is CASSFSSGGAGEQFF.

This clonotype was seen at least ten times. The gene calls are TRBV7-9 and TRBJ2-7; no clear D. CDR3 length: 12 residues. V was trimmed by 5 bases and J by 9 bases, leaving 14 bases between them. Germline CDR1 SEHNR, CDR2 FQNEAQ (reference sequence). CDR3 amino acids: CASSVSEAGQYF. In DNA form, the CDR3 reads TGTGCCAGCAGCGTATCTGAGGCCGGGCAGTACTTC.

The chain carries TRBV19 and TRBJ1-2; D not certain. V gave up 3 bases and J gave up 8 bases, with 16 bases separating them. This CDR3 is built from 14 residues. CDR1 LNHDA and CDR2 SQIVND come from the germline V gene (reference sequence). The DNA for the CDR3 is TGTGCCAGTAGTATGGACTTCTTCCAGAGAGGCTACACCTTC. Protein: CASSMDFFQRGYTF.

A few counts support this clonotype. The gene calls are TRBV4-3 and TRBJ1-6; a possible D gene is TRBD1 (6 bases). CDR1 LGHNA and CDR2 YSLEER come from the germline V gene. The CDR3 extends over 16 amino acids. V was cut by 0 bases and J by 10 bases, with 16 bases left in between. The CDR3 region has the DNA TGCGCCAGCAGCCAAGACCACCAGGGGTGGAGATCACCCCTCCACTTT. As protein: CASSQDHQGWRSPLHF.